These 9 T cell receptor beta chains came from one sample sequenced in a study of blood T cell repertoires in COVID-19. TCRdb's table, derived via immunoSEQ multiplex PCR, lists solely in-frame clones and lacks some. The sample carries about 520,000 clones, approximately 85% recorded once. The sequenced material came from peripheral blood. These receptors were taken from a human donor in a cohort sampled during active COVID-19.

The chain uses TRBV11-3 and TRBJ2-7; the D gene is possibly TRBD2 (6 bases). V dropped 1 base and J dropped 3 bases, with 10 bases sitting between them. The CDR3 runs 14 residues. Germline V lookup: CDR1 SGHNT, CDR2 YENEEA. The CDR3 region has the DNA TGTGCCAGCAGCTTAGGGTGGGGGGACTACGAGCAGTACTTC. Translating gives CASSLGWGDYEQYF. The full variable domain, completed using reference TRBV11-3 and TRBJ2-7, is EAGVVQSPRYKIIEKKQPVAFWCNPISGHNTLYWYLQNLGQGPELLIRYENEEAVDDSQLPKDRFSAERLKGVDSTLKIQPAELGDSAVYLCASSLGWGDYEQYFGPGTRLTVT.

J is TRBJ1-2 and V is TRBV6-4; 7 positions match TRBD1. Trimming at V came to 3 bases and at J to 8 bases, leaving 6 bases not matched to a gene. CDR1 MRHNA and CDR2 SNTAGT come from the germline V gene. This CDR3 contains 13 residues. The CDR3 coding sequence is TGTGCCAGCAGTGAAAACAGGGGAGGCGGCTACACCTTC. Its protein is CASSENRGGGYTF.

This chain uses TRBV5-1 with TRBJ2-6; a weak D match, TRBD2 (5 bases). This CDR3 has 15 amino acids. The germline CDR1 and CDR2 sequences are SGHRS and YFSETQ. Trimming cost V 4 bases and J 0 bases, with 8 bases left between them. This CDR3 reads CASSPRVSGANVLTF. The CDR3 DNA sequence: TGCGCCAGCAGCCCGAGGGTCTCTGGGGCCAACGTCCTGACTTTC.

The J gene is TRBJ1-2, the V gene TRBV19; TRBD1 matches 7 bases. Per the germline V gene, CDR1 is LNHDA and CDR2 is SQIVND (reference sequence). With 6 bases clipped from V and 3 bases from J, the junction kept 13 bases outside the gene matches. CDR3 length: 16 residues. This CDR3 is CASSTTGQSSYYGYTF. CDR3 sequence (DNA): TGTGCCAGTAGCACTACGGGACAGAGCTCGTACTATGGCTACACCTTC.

CDR3 DNA: TGTGCCAGCAGTTGGGACCACGCCGGAGCGGGAGGTGAGCAGTTCTTC. Encoded protein: CASSWDHAGAGGEQFF. V and J are TRBV6-2 or TRBV6-3 and TRBJ2-1; 9 nucleotides match TRBD2. Per the germline V gene, CDR1 is MNHEY and CDR2 is SVGEGT. J was trimmed by 9 bases and V by 4 bases; bases with no gene match: 13. CDR3 length: 16 residues.

The rearrangement uses TRBV7-9 and TRBJ2-3; TRBD1 aligns across 7 bases. Trimming removed 5 bases from V and 6 bases from J; junction bases left unmatched: 5. Germline loops: CDR1 SEHNR, CDR2 FQNEAQ (reference sequence). The CDR3 runs to 13 residues. The CDR3 nucleotides read TGTGCCAGCAGCGTTACAGGGGCCGATACGCAGTATTTT. It encodes CASSVTGADTQYF.

The chain uses TRBV5-1 and TRBJ2-3; a possible D gene is TRBD2 (5 bases). This CDR3 contains 18 residues. Germline V gives CDR1 SGHRS, CDR2 YFSETQ. Trimming removed 4 bases from V and 1 base from J, with 22 bases in between. The CDR3 DNA reads as TGCGCCAGCAGCCTACGCCTGGGCGGGCGGACGCGCACAGATACGCAGTATTTT. Translated: CASSLRLGGRTRTDTQYF.

V usage is TRBV20-1 and J usage is TRBJ2-5; 7 bases match TRBD2. Germline values: CDR1 DFQATT, CDR2 SNEGSKA (reference sequence). The CDR3 spans 11 residues. V gave up 5 bases and J gave up 5 bases; unmatched junction bases: 2. CDR3 amino acids: CSAGGDETQYF. CDR3 in DNA: TGCAGTGCTGGGGGGGACGAGACCCAGTACTTC.

This chain joins TRBV5-4 and TRBJ1-1; 7 bases are shared with TRBD1. The CDR3 sequence is 14 residues long. Germline CDR1 and CDR2: SGHNT and YYREEE (reference sequence). The J segment lost 0 bases and the V segment lost 5 bases, leaving 4 bases of the junction unmatched. CDR3 residues: CASRRDSLNTEAFF. The CDR3 nucleotides read TGTGCCAGCAGAAGGGACAGCTTGAACACTGAAGCTTTCTTT.